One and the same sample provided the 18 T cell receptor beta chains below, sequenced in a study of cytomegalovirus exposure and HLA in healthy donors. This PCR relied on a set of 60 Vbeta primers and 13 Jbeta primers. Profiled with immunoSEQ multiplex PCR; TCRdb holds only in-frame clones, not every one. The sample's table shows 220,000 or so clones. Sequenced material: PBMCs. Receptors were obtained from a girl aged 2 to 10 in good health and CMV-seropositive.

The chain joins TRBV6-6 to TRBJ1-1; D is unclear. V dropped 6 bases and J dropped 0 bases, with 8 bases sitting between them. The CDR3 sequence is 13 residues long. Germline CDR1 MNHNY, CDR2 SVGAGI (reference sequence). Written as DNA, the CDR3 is TGTGCCAGCAGCCTCGTATTGAACACTGAAGCTTTCTTT. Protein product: CASSLVLNTEAFF.

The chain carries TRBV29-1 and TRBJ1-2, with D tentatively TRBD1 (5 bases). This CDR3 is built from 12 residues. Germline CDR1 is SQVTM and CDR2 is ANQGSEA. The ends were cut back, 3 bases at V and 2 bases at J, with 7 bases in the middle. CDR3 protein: CSVDQGNYGYTF. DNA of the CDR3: TGCAGCGTTGACCAGGGAAACTATGGCTACACCTTC. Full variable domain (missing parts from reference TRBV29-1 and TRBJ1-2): SAVISQKPSRDICQRGTSLTIQCQVDSQVTMMFWYRQQPGQSLTLIATANQGSEATYESGFVIDKFPISRPNLTFSTLTVSNMSPEDSSIYLCSVDQGNYGYTFGSGTRLTVV.

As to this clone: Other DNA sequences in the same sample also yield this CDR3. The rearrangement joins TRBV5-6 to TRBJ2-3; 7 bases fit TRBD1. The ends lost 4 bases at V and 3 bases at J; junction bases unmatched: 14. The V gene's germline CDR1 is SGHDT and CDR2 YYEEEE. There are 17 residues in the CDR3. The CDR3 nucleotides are TGTGCCAGCAGCCTTGGACAGGTGAAGCCTAGTACAGATACGCAGTATTTT. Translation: CASSLGQVKPSTDTQYF.

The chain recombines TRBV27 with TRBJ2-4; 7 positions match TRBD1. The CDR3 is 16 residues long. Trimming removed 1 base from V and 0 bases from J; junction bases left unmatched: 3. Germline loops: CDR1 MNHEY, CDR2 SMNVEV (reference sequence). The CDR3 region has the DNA TGTGCCAGCAGTTTATTAGGGGGCCTAGCCAAAAACATTCAGTACTTC. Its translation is CASSLLGGLAKNIQYF.

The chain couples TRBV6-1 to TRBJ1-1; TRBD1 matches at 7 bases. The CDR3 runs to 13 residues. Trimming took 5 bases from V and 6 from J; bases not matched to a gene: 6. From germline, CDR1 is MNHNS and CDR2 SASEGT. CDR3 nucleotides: TGTGCCAGCAGTCAGACAGGGAGGCCTGAAGCTTTCTTT. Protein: CASSQTGRPEAFF.

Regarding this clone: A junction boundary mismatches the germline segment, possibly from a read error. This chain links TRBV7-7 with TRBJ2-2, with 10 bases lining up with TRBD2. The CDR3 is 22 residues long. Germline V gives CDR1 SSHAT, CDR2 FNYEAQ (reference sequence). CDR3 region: CASTPNPGASGSLSFGTGELFF. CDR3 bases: TGTGCTAGCACGCCCAACCCAGGGGCTAGCGGGAGCCTATCCTTCGGCACCGGGGAGCTGTTTTTT.

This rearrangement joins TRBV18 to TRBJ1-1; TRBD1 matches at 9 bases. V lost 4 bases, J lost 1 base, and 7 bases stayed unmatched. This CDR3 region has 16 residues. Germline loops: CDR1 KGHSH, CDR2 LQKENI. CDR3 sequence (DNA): TGTGCCAGCTCACAATACAGGGGGCCCGCGAACACTGAAGCTTTCTTT. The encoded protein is CASSQYRGPANTEAFF.

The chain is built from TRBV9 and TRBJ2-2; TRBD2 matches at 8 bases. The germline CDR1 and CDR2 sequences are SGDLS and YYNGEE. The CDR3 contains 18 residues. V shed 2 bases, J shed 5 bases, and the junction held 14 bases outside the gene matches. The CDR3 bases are TGTGCCAGCAGCGTCTCAGCGGGAGTGGGTTCCCAAACCGGGGAGCTGTTTTTT. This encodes CASSVSAGVGSQTGELFF.

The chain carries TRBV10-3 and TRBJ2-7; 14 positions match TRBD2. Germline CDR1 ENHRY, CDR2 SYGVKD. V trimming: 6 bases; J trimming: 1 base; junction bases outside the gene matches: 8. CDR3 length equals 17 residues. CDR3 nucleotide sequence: TGTGCCATCAGCTGGGGACTAGCGGGAGCGGGGTCCTACGAGCAGTACTTC. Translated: CAISWGLAGAGSYEQYF.

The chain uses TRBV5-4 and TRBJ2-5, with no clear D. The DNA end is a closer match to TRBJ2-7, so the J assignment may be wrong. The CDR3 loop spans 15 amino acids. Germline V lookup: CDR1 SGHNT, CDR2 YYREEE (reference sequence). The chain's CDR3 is CASSLRTAGAYEQYF. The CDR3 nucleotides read TGTGCCAGCAGCTTGCGAACGGCTGGGGCCTACGAGCAGTACTTC.

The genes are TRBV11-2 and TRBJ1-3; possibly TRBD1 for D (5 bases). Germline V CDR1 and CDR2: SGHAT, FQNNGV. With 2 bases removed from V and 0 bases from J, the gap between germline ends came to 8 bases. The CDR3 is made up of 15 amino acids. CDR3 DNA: TGTGCCAGCAGCTTACCAGGGTTCTCTGGAAACACCATATATTTT. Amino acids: CASSLPGFSGNTIYF.

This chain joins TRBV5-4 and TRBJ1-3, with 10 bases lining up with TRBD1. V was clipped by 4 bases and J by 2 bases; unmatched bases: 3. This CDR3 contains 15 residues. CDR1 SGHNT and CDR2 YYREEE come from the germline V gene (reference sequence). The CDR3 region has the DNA TGTGCCAGCAGCCTCGACAGGGGGCCTGGAAACACCATATATTTT. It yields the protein CASSLDRGPGNTIYF.

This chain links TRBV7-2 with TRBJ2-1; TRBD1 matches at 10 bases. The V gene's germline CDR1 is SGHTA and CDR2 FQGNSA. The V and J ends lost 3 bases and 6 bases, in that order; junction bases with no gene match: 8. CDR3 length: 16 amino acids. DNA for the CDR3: TGTGCCAGCAGCTTCCCGGACGACAGGGGGCGCAATGAGCAGTTCTTC. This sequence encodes CASSFPDDRGRNEQFF.

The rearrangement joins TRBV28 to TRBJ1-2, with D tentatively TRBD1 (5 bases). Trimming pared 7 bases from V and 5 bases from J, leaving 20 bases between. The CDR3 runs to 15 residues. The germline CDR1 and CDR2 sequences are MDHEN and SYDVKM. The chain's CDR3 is CASIKPGDSGYGYTF. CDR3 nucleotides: TGTGCCAGCATCAAACCGGGGGATTCGGGGTATGGCTACACCTTC.

The DNA of the CDR3 is TGTGCCAGCAGCAGCCGACAGGTTAGCACAGATACGCAGTATTTT. It codes for CASSSRQVSTDTQYF. The rearrangement joins TRBV5-4 to TRBJ2-3, with a weak D call TRBD1 (6 bases). CDR1 and CDR2 (germline): SGHNT, YYREEE (reference sequence). V was pared by 4 bases and J by 0 bases, with 12 bases between. This CDR3 contains 15 residues.

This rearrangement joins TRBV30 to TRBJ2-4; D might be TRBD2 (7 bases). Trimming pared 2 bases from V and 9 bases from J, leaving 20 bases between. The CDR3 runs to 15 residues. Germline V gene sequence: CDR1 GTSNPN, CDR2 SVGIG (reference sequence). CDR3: CAWSTHPGGLGIQYF. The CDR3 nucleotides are TGTGCCTGGAGTACTCACCCGGGGGGCCTAGGCATTCAGTACTTC.

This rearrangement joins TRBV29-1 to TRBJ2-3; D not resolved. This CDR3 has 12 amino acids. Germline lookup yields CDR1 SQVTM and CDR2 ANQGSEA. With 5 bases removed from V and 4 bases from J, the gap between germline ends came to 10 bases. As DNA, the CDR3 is TGCAGCGTTCTACTGGTTTCAGATACGCAGTATTTT. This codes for CSVLLVSDTQYF.

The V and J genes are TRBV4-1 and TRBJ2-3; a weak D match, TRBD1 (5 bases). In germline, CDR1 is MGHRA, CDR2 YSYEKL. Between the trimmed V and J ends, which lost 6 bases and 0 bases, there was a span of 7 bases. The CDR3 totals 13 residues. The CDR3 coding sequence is TGCGCCAGCAGAGGGGCCAGCACAGATACGCAGTATTTT. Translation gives CASRGASTDTQYF.